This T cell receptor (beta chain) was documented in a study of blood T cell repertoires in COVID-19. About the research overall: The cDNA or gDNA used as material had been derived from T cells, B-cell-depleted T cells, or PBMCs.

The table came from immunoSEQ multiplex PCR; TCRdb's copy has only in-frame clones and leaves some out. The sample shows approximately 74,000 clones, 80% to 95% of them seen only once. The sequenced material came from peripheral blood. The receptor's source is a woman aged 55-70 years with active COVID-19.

The CDR3 here is CASTPGGGIEKLFF. For the CDR3, the DNA is TGTGCCAGCACCCCGGGAGGGGGGATTGAAAAACTGTTTTTT. The rearrangement links TRBV2 to TRBJ1-4; perhaps TRBD1 as D (6 bases). This CDR3 spans 14 amino acids. Germline V gives CDR1 SNHLY, CDR2 FYNNEI. Between the trimmed V and J ends, which lost 7 bases and 7 bases, there was a span of 16 bases.